The rows below give T cell receptor beta chains drawn from one sample of a study of cytomegalovirus exposure and HLA in healthy donors. TCRdb's table, derived via immunoSEQ multiplex PCR, lists solely in-frame clones and lacks some. Of about 260,000 clones in the sample, less than 95% were seen once. Material for sequencing was PBMCs. The source of these receptors is a woman in her thirties in good health and CMV-seronegative. CDR3s include the opening cysteine and the closing phenylalanine or tryptophan. Each record gives: D gene, clone size, V gene, J gene, CDR3 protein, CDR3 DNA. D genes are given only for firm matches. Clone size is stated in some rows and not others, as once, few, many or a class when expanded.

D gene: NA
clone size: NA
V gene: TRBV9
J gene: TRBJ2-2
CDR3 protein: CASSARPIGATNTGELFF
CDR3 DNA: TGTGCCAGCAGCGCGCGACCTATTGGGGCGACGAACACCGGGGAGCTGTTTTTT

D gene: TRBD2
clone size: NA
V gene: TRBV27
J gene: TRBJ2-2
CDR3 protein: CASKKAGGGTGELFF
CDR3 DNA: TGTGCCAGCAAAAAAGCGGGAGGAGGCACCGGGGAGCTGTTTTTT

D gene: NA
clone size: NA
V gene: TRBV29-1
J gene: TRBJ1-5
CDR3 protein: CSVPRKGTTSYNSNQPQHF
CDR3 DNA: TGCAGCGTTCCTCGCAAGGGGACTACTAGCTATAATAGCAATCAGCCCCAGCATTTT

D gene: TRBD1
clone size: NA
V gene: TRBV28
J gene: TRBJ2-2
CDR3 protein: CASARGIHTGELFF
CDR3 DNA: TGTGCCAGCGCCAGGGGGATTCACACCGGGGAGCTGTTTTTT

D gene: TRBD2
clone size: NA
V gene: TRBV2
J gene: TRBJ2-1
CDR3 protein: CASSHNVLAGDMSYNEQFF
CDR3 DNA: TGTGCCAGCAGTCATAACGTACTAGCGGGAGATATGTCCTACAATGAGCAGTTCTTC

D gene: TRBD2
clone size: NA
V gene: TRBV28
J gene: TRBJ2-3
CDR3 protein: CASSVAGGVDTQYF
CDR3 DNA: TGTGCCAGCAGCGTAGCGGGAGGGGTAGATACGCAGTATTTT

D gene: NA
clone size: few
V gene: TRBV7-3
J gene: TRBJ2-1
CDR3 protein: CASSPDTNEQFF
CDR3 DNA: TGTGCCAGCAGCCCAGATACCAATGAGCAGTTCTTC

D gene: NA
clone size: NA
V gene: TRBV7-8
J gene: TRBJ2-7
CDR3 protein: CASSTRIQGNRNF
CDR3 DNA: TGTGCCAGCAGCACCCGAATTCAGGGGAATCGGAACTTC

D gene: TRBD1
clone size: NA
V gene: TRBV6-1
J gene: TRBJ1-4
CDR3 protein: CASRNAGTVDEKLFF
CDR3 DNA: TGTGCCAGCAGGAACGCCGGGACAGTGGATGAAAAACTGTTTTTT

D gene: NA
clone size: NA
V gene: TRBV4-3
J gene: TRBJ2-3
CDR3 protein: CASSQGLRTDTQYF
CDR3 DNA: TGCGCCAGCAGCCAAGGTCTCCGCACAGATACGCAGTATTTT

D gene: TRBD2
clone size: once
V gene: TRBV30
J gene: TRBJ2-1
CDR3 protein: CAWTILAVYNEQFF
CDR3 DNA: TGTGCCTGGACTATACTAGCGGTATACAATGAGCAGTTCTTC

D gene: TRBD1
clone size: once
V gene: TRBV6-4
J gene: TRBJ2-3
CDR3 protein: CASSERTGATDTQYF
CDR3 DNA: TGTGCCAGCAGTGAAAGGACAGGGGCCACAGATACGCAGTATTTT

D gene: TRBD1
clone size: NA
V gene: TRBV7-3
J gene: TRBJ2-1
CDR3 protein: CASSPGTGGNEQFF
CDR3 DNA: TGTGCCAGCAGCCCCGGGACAGGGGGCAATGAGCAGTTCTTC

D gene: NA
clone size: NA
V gene: TRBV27
J gene: TRBJ2-1
CDR3 protein: CASREGVERYNEQFF
CDR3 DNA: TGTGCCAGCAGGGAGGGCGTGGAGCGCTACAATGAGCAGTTCTTC

D gene: NA
clone size: NA
V gene: TRBV28
J gene: TRBJ2-7
CDR3 protein: CASSSRGGPSYEQYF
CDR3 DNA: TGTGCCAGCAGTTCTCGGGGAGGCCCTTCCTACGAGCAGTACTTC

D gene: NA
clone size: few
V gene: TRBV19
J gene: TRBJ1-1
CDR3 protein: CASSSQGFLEAFF
CDR3 DNA: TGTGCCAGTAGTTCACAAGGATTCCTTGAAGCTTTCTTT

D gene: NA
clone size: NA
V gene: TRBV6-5
J gene: TRBJ2-2
CDR3 protein: CATLGRRDTGELFF
CDR3 DNA: TGTGCCACCCTAGGGAGGCGGGACACCGGGGAGCTGTTTTTT